The next 20 T cell receptor beta chains were all read from a single sample in a study of blood T cell repertoires in COVID-19. Using immunoSEQ multiplex PCR, the repertoire was profiled, and TCRdb retains in-frame clones only, with some absent. The data hold 320,000 or so clones, with 85% observed a single time. The material sequenced was PBMCs or T cells enriched from blood (not recorded which). The receptors stem from a young woman who had been exposed to COVID-19.

The CDR3 region has the DNA TGTGCCAGCAGTTCACAGGGCCCCTACGAGCAGTACTTC. Translation: CASSSQGPYEQYF. This chain links TRBV2 with TRBJ2-7; possibly TRBD1 for D (6 bases). CDR3 length: 13 residues. Germline assignment: CDR1 SNHLY and CDR2 FYNNEI. With 5 bases removed from V and 2 bases from J, the gap between germline ends came to 10 bases.

The gene calls are TRBV5-1 and TRBJ2-2; 7 bases line up with TRBD1. CDR1 and CDR2 from the germline V gene are SGHRS and YFSETQ. This CDR3 comprises 14 residues. The junction had 3 bases not matched to a gene; V was cut back by 1 base and J by 6 bases. The CDR3 loop reads CASSLQGDPGELFF. As DNA, the CDR3 is TGCGCCAGCAGCTTGCAGGGGGACCCCGGGGAGCTGTTTTTT.

The chain links TRBV3-1 (or the pseudogene TRBV3-2) to TRBJ2-1, with TRBD2 as a possible D gene (5 bases). Germline CDR1 reads LGHDT; CDR2 reads YNNKEL (reference sequence). The CDR3 is 15 amino acids. Deletions cut 4 bases from V and 6 bases from J, with 16 bases between. For the CDR3, the DNA is TGTGCCAGCAGCCGGGCGGGCGGCGATCTCAATGAGCAGTTCTTC. Its protein is CASSRAGGDLNEQFF.

V is TRBV6-1 and J is TRBJ1-3; TRBD1 matches at 11 bases. V gave up 4 bases and J gave up 0 bases; unmatched junction bases: 5. This CDR3 region has 17 residues. Germline V CDR1 and CDR2: MNHNS, SASEGT. In nucleotides, the CDR3 is TGTGCCAGCAGTGGGGACAGGGGGATGATCTCTGGAAACACCATATATTTT. As protein: CASSGDRGMISGNTIYF.

The chain employs TRBV5-4 and TRBJ2-5, with no clear D. The CDR3 spans 14 residues. Germline V lookup: CDR1 SGHNT, CDR2 YYREEE (reference sequence). V lost 0 bases and J lost 5, with 11 bases in between. CDR3 loop: CASSLVSSRETQYF. The CDR3 coding sequence is TGTGCCAGCAGCTTGGTTTCTTCCCGGGAGACCCAGTACTTC.

This chain connects TRBV9 to TRBJ2-7; D is uncertain. V shed 0 bases and J shed 0 bases, with 10 bases lying between them. There are 15 residues in the CDR3. Germline V gene lookup returns CDR1 SGDLS and CDR2 YYNGEE. The CDR3 DNA reads TGTGCCAGCAGCGTAGGGGCCGACCTCTCCTACGAGCAGTACTTC. It codes for CASSVGADLSYEQYF. Full variable domain (missing parts from reference TRBV9 and TRBJ2-7): DSGVTQTPKHLITATGQRVTLRCSPRSGDLSVYWYQQSLDQGLQFLIQYYNGEERAKGNILERFSAQQFPDLHSELNLSSLELGDSALYFCASSVGADLSYEQYFGPGTRLTVT.

This sequence joins TRBV28 and TRBJ1-1, with D maybe TRBD1 (5 bases). The CDR3 runs to 15 residues. The ends were cut back, 3 bases at V and 7 bases at J, with 18 bases in the middle. Germline V gene data show CDR1 as MDHEN and CDR2 as SYDVKM. The CDR3 nucleotides read TGTGCCAGCAGTTTTCTTCAGGGTTATGTGGGTGAAGCTTTCTTT. Its translation is CASSFLQGYVGEAFF.

The chain is built from TRBV18 and TRBJ2-5; 8 bases are shared with TRBD1. After removal of 1 base from V and 2 bases from J, the junction contained 3 bases not matched to a gene. The CDR3 totals 15 residues. CDR1 is KGHSH and CDR2 is LQKENI in the germline V gene. This CDR3 reads CASSPRGQAQETQYF. The CDR3 region has the DNA TGTGCCAGCTCACCACGGGGACAGGCACAAGAGACCCAGTACTTC.

The chain recombines TRBV6-2 or TRBV6-3 with TRBJ1-2; 10 nucleotides line up with TRBD1. Germline CDR1 is MNHEY and CDR2 is SVGEGT. The CDR3 contains 15 residues. With V trimmed by 5 bases and J by 8 bases, 11 bases remained unmatched. The CDR3 spells CASSPLGQGVEGYTF. The CDR3 region has the DNA TGTGCCAGCAGTCCCCTCGGACAGGGGGTAGAAGGCTACACCTTC.

The V and J genes are TRBV15 and TRBJ2-5; no firm D call. Germline-derived CDR1 and CDR2 are LNHNV and YYDKDF (reference sequence). The germline V and J ends were trimmed by 0 bases and 5 bases, with 7 bases remaining between them. There are 13 residues in the CDR3. The CDR3 is CATSRDNRETQYF. The CDR3, as DNA: TGTGCCACCAGCAGAGACAATCGGGAGACCCAGTACTTC.

In this sample, this clone turned up once. The rearrangement joins TRBV7-9 to TRBJ1-4; 9 bases are a match to TRBD1. The CDR3 extends over 15 amino acids. Per germline, CDR1 SEHNR and CDR2 FQNEAQ (reference sequence). The V segment lost 4 bases and the J segment 7 bases; nucleotides outside the gene matches: 7. CDR3 loop: CASSSDDRGAEKLFF. For the CDR3, the DNA is TGTGCCAGCAGCTCAGACGACAGGGGGGCTGAAAAACTGTTTTTT.

The chain uses TRBV28 and TRBJ1-5; a weak D match, TRBD1 (6 bases). This CDR3 is built from 15 residues. Germline V gene data show CDR1 as MDHEN and CDR2 as SYDVKM. V gave up 2 bases and J gave up 9 bases, with 17 bases separating them. The CDR3 sequence: CASSLGQTSYGPQHF. The CDR3 nucleotides are TGTGCCAGCAGTTTAGGACAGACGTCATACGGGCCCCAGCATTTT.

The gene calls are TRBV28 and TRBJ2-5; 10 bases line up with TRBD2. Germline-derived CDR1 and CDR2 are MDHEN and SYDVKM. The CDR3 contains 15 residues. Losses at the gene ends were 3 bases for V and 4 bases for J; bases not matched to a gene: 5. CDR3 amino acids: CASSFPSGGGETQYF. The CDR3 DNA sequence: TGTGCCAGCAGTTTCCCTAGCGGGGGAGGAGAGACCCAGTACTTC.

As to this clone: This sample includes further DNA sequences coding for the same CDR3. The V gene is TRBV7-2, the J gene TRBJ2-7; D uncertain. V gave up 4 bases and J gave up 4 bases, with 8 bases separating them. Germline CDR1 reads SGHTA; CDR2 reads FQGNSA. The CDR3 loop spans 12 amino acids. The CDR3 sequence: CASSSSRYEQYF. DNA of the CDR3: TGTGCCAGCAGCTCCAGTCGATACGAGCAGTACTTC.

The rearrangement uses TRBV9 and TRBJ1-6; perhaps TRBD1 as D (6 bases). Germline V gives CDR1 SGDLS, CDR2 YYNGEE. This CDR3 comprises 16 residues. V lost 0 bases to trimming and J lost 6 bases, with 13 bases between them. Here the CDR3 DNA reads TGTGCCAGCAGCGTAGGGAGCCAAGGGGGTAATTCACCCCTCCACTTT. It encodes CASSVGSQGGNSPLHF.

The rearrangement joins TRBV13 to TRBJ2-3; 10 bases align to TRBD2. The CDR3 sequence is 17 residues long. Germline V gene data show CDR1 as PRHDT and CDR2 as FYEKMQ (reference sequence). V shed 3 bases, J shed 2 bases, and the junction held 8 bases outside the gene matches. CDR3 nucleotides: TGTGCCAGCAGCTTGGGACTAGCGACGACCCCCACAGATACGCAGTATTTT. Translating it yields CASSLGLATTPTDTQYF.

The genes are TRBV28 and TRBJ1-4, with D unresolved. The V gene's germline CDR1 is MDHEN and CDR2 SYDVKM. V gave up 7 bases and J gave up 4 bases, with 7 bases separating them. CDR3 length: 12 amino acids. The CDR3 loop is CASKEGNEKLFF. The CDR3, as DNA: TGTGCCAGCAAGGAGGGTAATGAAAAACTGTTTTTT.

This rearrangement joins TRBV6-6 to TRBJ2-7; D perhaps matches TRBD1 (5 bases). CDR1 and CDR2 (germline): MNHNY, SVGAGI (reference sequence). V was pared by 6 bases and J by 3 bases, with 15 bases between. This CDR3 spans 14 amino acids. This CDR3 is CASRGRTDGYEQYF. DNA of the CDR3: TGTGCCAGCAGGGGGCGGACCGACGGCTACGAGCAGTACTTC.

The chain couples TRBV4-2 to TRBJ2-1, with 14 bases aligning to TRBD2. The CDR3 is 19 residues long. J gave up 3 bases and V 2 bases, and 9 bases lay outside the gene matches. CDR1 is LGHNA, CDR2 YNFKEQ, per germline. The CDR3 DNA is TGTGCCAGCAGCCAACCGGGACTAGCGGGAGAGATCGACTACAATGAGCAGTTCTTC. Translated, it gives CASSQPGLAGEIDYNEQFF.

This clone was recorded only once. The chain links TRBV9 to TRBJ2-5; D remains unclear. The germline V gene has CDR1 SGDLS and CDR2 YYNGEE. The CDR3 length is 14 residues. Trimming pared 0 bases from V and 2 bases from J, leaving 8 bases between. CDR3 residues: CASSVGTNQETQYF. CDR3 DNA sequence: TGTGCCAGCAGCGTAGGCACAAATCAAGAGACCCAGTACTTC.